What follows are 13 T cell receptor beta chains derived from one specimen sequenced in a study of a mutant IDH1 vaccine in newly diagnosed glioma. Time point denoted: baseline, week 1 (first vaccination visit). Treatment denoted: pre-vaccination baseline after standard-of-care therapy. Method: immunoSEQ multiplex PCR; TCRdb's copy keeps in-frame clones and lacks some. There are about 21,000 clones in the sample; approximately 85% occur only once, and less than 5.5% lies in the top ten. Here the sequenced sample was PBMCs, taken from a glioma patient treated with radiotherapy, temozolomide or both. The source of these receptors is a man aged 35 to 55 with glioma.

The J gene is TRBJ1-5, the V gene TRBV6-1, with TRBD1 as a possible D gene (5 bases). This CDR3 has 14 residues. Germline lookup yields CDR1 MNHNS and CDR2 SASEGT. The V end was cut by 3 bases, the J end by 5 bases, with 11 bases between. The CDR3 loop reads CASSDLSGDQPQHF. The CDR3 region has the DNA TGTGCCAGCAGTGATCTCTCGGGGGATCAGCCCCAGCATTTT.

This rearrangement joins TRBV10-3 to TRBJ1-1, with unresolved D. Per the germline V gene, CDR1 is ENHRY and CDR2 is SYGVKD. The CDR3 is 14 residues long. The germline V and J ends were trimmed by 1 base and 6 bases, with 12 bases remaining between them. CDR3 in amino acids: CAISELAVRAEAFF. The CDR3 DNA follows: TGTGCCATCAGTGAGTTGGCGGTTCGGGCTGAAGCTTTCTTT.

The chain couples TRBV4-1 to TRBJ2-7; D remains unclear. The CDR3 is made up of 16 amino acids. CDR1 is MGHRA and CDR2 is YSYEKL in the germline V gene. V was clipped by 1 base and J by 3 bases, with 16 bases between them. The DNA of the CDR3 is TGCGCCAGCAGCCAAGGCAGCTTTGGGCCACTCTACGAGCAGTACTTC. Translating it yields CASSQGSFGPLYEQYF.

The genes are TRBV19 and TRBJ1-1, with D hard to call. Trimming stripped 7 bases from V and 3 bases from J, with 6 bases between. This CDR3 has 11 amino acids. Germline CDR1 LNHDA, CDR2 SQIVND (reference sequence). Here the CDR3 reads CASIGDTEAFF. For the CDR3, the DNA is TGTGCCAGTATTGGTGACACTGAAGCTTTCTTT.

The gene calls are TRBV4-3 and TRBJ1-1, with D uncertain. Trimming shortened V by 0 bases and J by 1 base, and 6 bases separated the two germline ends. The CDR3 has 14 residues. Germline-derived CDR1 and CDR2 are LGHNA and YSLEER. The CDR3 loop is CASSQDSQNTEAFF. CDR3 sequence (DNA): TGCGCCAGCAGCCAAGACTCTCAGAACACTGAAGCTTTCTTT.

The chain recombines TRBV9 with TRBJ2-7; D is unclear. The germline gives CDR1 SGDLS, CDR2 YYNGEE. The length of the CDR3 is 16 residues. V dropped 0 bases and J dropped 2 bases, with 15 bases sitting between them. In DNA form, the CDR3 reads TGTGCCAGCAGCGTAGTAACGTATTATAGGCCCTACGAGCAGTACGTC. This gives the protein CASSVVTYYRPYEQYV.

The chain combines TRBV4-1 with TRBJ1-2; D uncertain. CDR1 and CDR2 (germline): MGHRA, YSYEKL. This CDR3 is 14 amino acids long. Trimming removed 1 base at V and 6 bases at J, with 12 bases between. CDR3 sequence: CASSQGGNWNGYTF. The CDR3 coding sequence is TGCGCCAGCAGCCAAGGGGGTAATTGGAATGGCTACACCTTC.

This clone occurred once. This rearrangement joins TRBV6-6 to TRBJ1-4; 9 bases fit TRBD1. This CDR3 comprises 15 residues. Germline CDR1 is MNHNY and CDR2 is SVGAGI (reference sequence). The V segment lost 6 bases and the J segment 8 bases; nucleotides outside the gene matches: 10. The CDR3 sequence: CASRPTGGIEEKLFF. The CDR3 DNA sequence: TGTGCCAGCAGACCCACAGGGGGCATTGAGGAAAAACTGTTTTTT.

This sequence joins TRBV19 and TRBJ1-5; D uncertain. Trimming stripped 1 base from V and 5 bases from J, with 18 bases between. The germline V gene has CDR1 LNHDA and CDR2 SQIVND (reference sequence). The CDR3 has 17 residues. The DNA for the CDR3 is TGTGCCAGTAGTATAGTCCTGGACGGGAGAGGGTATCAGCCCCAGCATTTT. Translating it yields CASSIVLDGRGYQPQHF.

V and J are TRBV6-5 and TRBJ2-7; D is perhaps TRBD2 (6 bases). CDR3 length equals 16 residues. V dropped 0 bases and J dropped 0 bases, with 12 bases sitting between them. Germline values: CDR1 MNHEY, CDR2 SVGAGI. The CDR3 reads CASSYSEGTRSYEQYF. The CDR3 nucleotides read TGTGCCAGCAGTTACTCGGAGGGCACCCGCTCCTACGAGCAGTACTTC.

This clone was found once. This sequence joins TRBV4-1 and TRBJ2-7; D gene ambiguous. The V end was cut by 0 bases, the J end by 3 bases, with 18 bases between. This CDR3 is 17 amino acids long. Germline loops: CDR1 MGHRA, CDR2 YSYEKL. The CDR3 spells CASSQDPVAGVRYEQYF. The DNA for the CDR3 is TGCGCCAGCAGCCAAGATCCTGTGGCAGGAGTACGCTACGAGCAGTACTTC.

DNA for the CDR3: TGTGCCAGCGGGGGTCTCGGCAGCTCTGGAAACACCATATATTTT. Translated, it gives CASGGLGSSGNTIYF. V gene TRBV25-1 combines with J gene TRBJ1-3; TRBD1 might be the D (5 bases). Trimming shortened V by 8 bases and J by 0 bases, and 14 bases separated the two germline ends. The CDR3 has 15 amino acids. Looked up from germline, CDR1 is MGHDK and CDR2 is SYGVNS. The entire variable domain, with the rest obtained from reference TRBV25-1 and TRBJ1-3, is as follows: EADIYQTPRYLVIGTGKKITLECSQTMGHDKMYWYQQDPGMELHLIHYSYGVNSTEKGDLSSESTVSRIRTEHFPLTLESARPSHTSQYLCASGGLGSSGNTIYFGEGSWLTVV.

CDR3 DNA: TGTGCCAGCAGCCTCAAGGCCGGGGTGGAAGACGAGCAGTACGTC. Its protein is CASSLKAGVEDEQYV. The V gene is TRBV7-9, the J gene TRBJ2-7; the D gene is possibly TRBD2 (5 bases). V shed 5 bases and J shed 5 bases, with 19 bases lying between them. The CDR3 has 15 residues. CDR1 and CDR2 from the germline V gene are SEHNR and FQNEAQ (reference sequence).